One and the same sample provided the 10 T cell receptor beta chains below, sequenced in a study of cytomegalovirus exposure and HLA in healthy donors. The PCR employed 60 Vbeta primers together with 13 Jbeta primers. TCRdb keeps only in-frame clones here, not all; method: immunoSEQ multiplex PCR. The sample yields 81,000 or so clones, approximately 65% seen once. What was sequenced was PBMCs. All receptors derive from a woman aged 30 to 39 in good health and CMV-seropositive.

The V call is TRBV4-3, the J call TRBJ2-1, with D possibly being TRBD1 (6 bases). Germline V lookup: CDR1 LGHNA, CDR2 YSLEER. The V and J ends lost 4 bases and 10 bases respectively, with 11 bases between them. This CDR3 region has 12 residues. The CDR3 here is CASSRLDSEQFF. CDR3 in DNA: TGCGCCAGCAGCCGATTGGACAGCGAGCAGTTCTTC.

This clone has a handful of counts. This chain connects TRBV7-9 to TRBJ1-4; possibly TRBD1 for D (6 bases). Trimming left V 0 bases short and J 5 bases short, with 7 bases between. The germline gives CDR1 SEHNR, CDR2 FQNEAQ (reference sequence). The CDR3 is 14 residues long. The CDR3: CASSLAQGNEKLFF. For the CDR3, the DNA is TGTGCCAGCAGCTTAGCGCAGGGGAATGAAAAACTGTTTTTT.

This rearrangement joins TRBV7-8 to TRBJ2-7; 12 positions agree with TRBD2. Trimming cost V 4 bases and J 12 bases; bases outside gene matches: 13. Germline-derived CDR1 and CDR2 are SGHVS and FQNEAQ. This CDR3 contains 15 residues. The CDR3 sequence: CASSSPGLAGLEGYF. The CDR3 region has the DNA TGTGCCAGCAGCTCACCGGGACTAGCGGGCCTGGAGGGGTACTTC. Full variable domain (rest looked up from reference TRBV7-8 and TRBJ2-7): GAGVSQSPRYKVAKRGQDVALRCDPISGHVSLFWYQQALGQGPEFLTYFQNEAQLDKSGLPSDRFFAERPEGSVSTLKIQRTQQEDSAVYLCASSSPGLAGLEGYFGPGTRLTVT.

The gene calls are TRBV4-3 and TRBJ2-4; TRBD2 agrees at 11 bases. The germline CDR1 and CDR2 sequences are LGHNA and YSLEER. This CDR3 comprises 21 residues. After removal of 0 bases from V and 1 base from J, the junction contained 14 bases not matched to a gene. As DNA, the CDR3 is TGCGCCAGCAGCCAAGAATGGGCCGGTAGCGGGGGGGCCTGGGCCAAAAACATTCAGTACTTC. The encoded protein is CASSQEWAGSGGAWAKNIQYF.

V gene TRBV5-1 combines with J gene TRBJ1-2, with 7 positions matching TRBD1. V was pared by 1 base and J by 8 bases, with 20 bases of the junction left unmatched. In germline, CDR1 is SGHRS, CDR2 YFSETQ. The CDR3 covers 18 residues. The CDR3 DNA sequence: TGCGCCAGCAGCTTGACCGGAGGCAGGGGGAAGTTGGTAGGAGGCTACACCTTC. Amino acid sequence: CASSLTGGRGKLVGGYTF.

The chain carries TRBV9 and TRBJ2-5, with D perhaps TRBD2 (5 bases). This CDR3 region has 14 residues. V dropped 4 bases and J dropped 4 bases, with 14 bases sitting between them. Looked up from germline, CDR1 is SGDLS and CDR2 is YYNGEE. CDR3 DNA: TGTGCCAGCAGCTCTCTGGGGAGTTCAGAGACCCAGTACTTC. Translating gives CASSSLGSSETQYF.

The chain uses TRBV7-3 and TRBJ1-1; D call uncertain. V shed 5 bases and J shed 1 base, with 11 bases lying between them. The length of the CDR3 is 14 residues. Germline V lookup: CDR1 SGHTA, CDR2 FQGTGA. CDR3 sequence: CASSPTDTNTEAFF. The CDR3 DNA reads TGTGCCAGCAGCCCCACCGACACGAACACTGAAGCTTTCTTT.

V and J are TRBV11-2 and TRBJ1-1; 7 nucleotides agree with TRBD1. The CDR3 spans 15 residues. From germline, CDR1 is SGHAT and CDR2 FQNNGV. The ends lost 3 bases at V and 3 bases at J; junction bases unmatched: 7. The CDR3 is CASSFWGQGDTEAFF. The CDR3 DNA follows: TGTGCCAGCAGCTTTTGGGGCCAGGGGGACACTGAAGCTTTCTTT. Looking up the rest from reference TRBV11-2 and TRBJ1-1 gives the full variable domain: EAGVAQSPRYKIIEKRQSVAFWCNPISGHATLYWYQQILGQGPKLLIQFQNNGVVDDSQLPKDRFSAERLKGVDSTLKIQPAKLEDSAVYLCASSFWGQGDTEAFFGQGTRLTVV.

The chain joins TRBV19 to TRBJ2-2; 11 positions match TRBD2. J was trimmed by 1 base and V by 4 bases; bases with no gene match: 5. The V gene's germline CDR1 is LNHDA and CDR2 SQIVND (reference sequence). This CDR3 contains 17 residues. In DNA, the CDR3 is TGTGCCAGTAGTACGGGACTAGCGGACGTGAACACCGGGGAGCTGTTTTTT. Protein sequence: CASSTGLADVNTGELFF.

The gene calls are TRBV18 and TRBJ2-7, with 9 bases aligning to TRBD1. CDR1 is KGHSH and CDR2 is LQKENI in the germline V gene. V was pared by 2 bases and J by 0 bases, with 2 bases of the junction left unmatched. The CDR3 is 15 residues long. CDR3 protein: CASSPDRGGSYEQYF. CDR3 nucleotide sequence: TGTGCCAGCTCACCAGACAGGGGGGGCTCCTACGAGCAGTACTTC.